This entry concerns a single T cell receptor beta chain. The antigen remains unidentified. CDR1 is KGHDR and CDR2 is SFDVKD in the germline V gene. Trimming stripped 2 bases from V and 5 bases from J, with 12 bases between. This CDR3 has 15 amino acids. The data stem from a study of persistence of HIV-infected CD4 T cells. Study-wide background: Two participants gave one leukapheresis sample; others gave up to roughly 180 mL blood repeatedly. A larger, less memory-rich fraction responded to anti-CD3/anti-CD28 beads than to antigen.

Sequencing used immunoSEQ version 4 in survey mode. TCRdb's copy holds only in-frame clones and misses some; the assay was immunoSEQ multiplex PCR. The sample contains roughly 43,000 clones, roughly nine tenths of which appear only once. Nonspecific anti-CD3/anti-CD28 bead stimulation represents the broad CD4+ T cell repertoire. Responding CD4+ T cells were sorted by upregulation of both CD40 ligand and CD69. Study-wide results and caveats: Rare CMV-responding cells carrying HIV-1 proviruses were not analyzed separately for TCR. Degenerate expanded CDR3beta sequences were enriched among CMV- and Gag-responding cells.

This sequence joins TRBV24-1 and TRBJ2-1; D is uncertain. The material was CD4+ T cells sorted from PBMCs after approximately 18-hour stimulation, obtained from a patient who received antiretroviral therapy. This receptor was taken from an adult man with HIV who was CMV-seropositive. The CDR3 nucleotides read TGTGCCACCAGTGATTCCGCTCCCGCTAACAATGAGCAGTTCTTC. Translated, it gives CATSDSAPANNEQFF.